Listed here are 22 T cell receptor beta chains from one sample, sequenced in a study of cytomegalovirus exposure and HLA in healthy donors. Generated by immunoSEQ multiplex PCR, the TCRdb table keeps only in-frame clones and is missing some. The sample has about 57,000 clones; 80% to 95% are singletons. Material: PBMCs. These receptors all come from a woman in her late teens or twenties in good health and CMV-seronegative.

The chain recombines TRBV10-3 with TRBJ2-5; TRBD1 agrees at 7 bases. Trimming cost V 10 bases and J 0 bases; bases outside gene matches: 8. Germline lookup yields CDR1 ENHRY and CDR2 SYGVKD. This CDR3 is built from 14 residues. CDR3: CASRPGTDQETQYF. The CDR3 bases are TGTGCCAGCAGACCTGGGACAGACCAAGAGACCCAGTACTTC.

CDR3 sequence (DNA): TGTGCCAGCAGCTTAGCGCTTGGGGCTAGCGGGAGGGCCATGGATCTGTTCTTC. As protein: CASSLALGASGRAMDLFF. The rearrangement joins TRBV7-2 to TRBJ2-1; 12 bases fit TRBD2. Germline V gene sequence: CDR1 SGHTA, CDR2 FQGNSA. CDR3 length: 18 residues. Losses at the gene ends were 0 bases for V and 15 bases for J; bases not matched to a gene: 18.

The V call is TRBV4-1, the J call TRBJ1-6, with 7 nucleotides matching TRBD1. The CDR3 totals 15 residues. Germline lookup yields CDR1 MGHRA and CDR2 YSYEKL. J lost 5 bases, V lost 1 base, and 2 bases had no gene match. CDR3 sequence: CASSQVGTDNSPLHF. The CDR3 DNA reads as TGCGCCAGCAGCCAAGTGGGGACAGATAATTCACCCCTCCACTTT.

The sample holds one count of this clone. J is TRBJ1-2 and V is TRBV9, with D uncertain. CDR3 length: 15 amino acids. The ends were cut back, 3 bases at V and 2 bases at J, with 14 bases in the middle. The germline V gene encodes CDR1 SGDLS and CDR2 YYNGEE. The CDR3 sequence is CASSAGRRMNYGYTF. The DNA of the CDR3 is TGTGCCAGCAGCGCAGGCCGCCGGATGAACTATGGCTACACCTTC.

The chain links TRBV30 to TRBJ1-1; no clear D. The CDR3 extends over 12 amino acids. Trimming cost V 0 bases and J 3 bases, with 5 bases left between them. The germline V gene encodes CDR1 GTSNPN and CDR2 SVGIG (reference sequence). CDR3 sequence: CAWSVQYTEAFF. Here the CDR3 DNA reads TGTGCCTGGAGTGTACAGTACACTGAAGCTTTCTTT.

This chain uses TRBV5-1 with TRBJ1-3; D is ambiguous. The germline V and J ends were trimmed by 0 bases and 0 bases, with 10 bases remaining between them. The CDR3 is 16 residues long. The germline V gene encodes CDR1 SGHRS and CDR2 YFSETQ. CDR3 sequence: CASSLGAARSGNTIYF. CDR3 coding DNA: TGCGCCAGCAGCTTGGGGGCCGCCCGCTCTGGAAACACCATATATTTT.

The chain joins TRBV9 to TRBJ2-2, with D possibly being TRBD1 (5 bases). V was cut by 3 bases and J by 7 bases, with 10 bases left in between. Germline V gene lookup returns CDR1 SGDLS and CDR2 YYNGEE. The CDR3 totals 13 residues. Written as DNA, the CDR3 is TGTGCCAGCAGCGCCGGACAAGGCGGGGAGCTGTTTTTT. Its protein product is CASSAGQGGELFF.

The chain combines TRBV7-9 with TRBJ1-3; a weak D match, TRBD1 (5 bases). The germline V gene encodes CDR1 SEHNR and CDR2 FQNEAQ (reference sequence). V was trimmed by 8 bases and J by 8 bases, leaving 19 bases between them. This CDR3 is built from 14 residues. The CDR3 nucleotides read TGTGCCAGCGGGGACGCTGACCGGGGGGACACCATATATTTT. Protein sequence: CASGDADRGDTIYF.

The V gene is TRBV5-6, the J gene TRBJ1-3; D gene ambiguous. In germline, CDR1 is SGHDT, CDR2 YYEEEE. The CDR3 is made up of 12 amino acids. V lost 2 bases and J 4 bases, leaving 4 bases between the germline ends. In DNA, the CDR3 is TGTGCCAGCAGCTTCCTGGGAAACACCATATATTTT. As protein: CASSFLGNTIYF. Using reference TRBV5-6 and TRBJ1-3 for the parts outside the CDR3, the full variable domain is DAGVTQSPTHLIKTRGQQVTLRCSPKSGHDTVSWYQQALGQGPQFIFQYYEEEERQRGNFPDRFSGHQFPNYSSELNVNALLLGDSALYLCASSFLGNTIYFGEGSWLTVV.

The chain recombines TRBV5-1 with TRBJ1-1; the match to TRBD1 covers 7 bases. The CDR3 has 11 amino acids. V gave up 4 bases and J gave up 8 bases; unmatched junction bases: 2. Germline V gene lookup returns CDR1 SGHRS and CDR2 YFSETQ. The CDR3 DNA is TGCGCCAGCAGCGACAGGGAAGAAGCTTTCTTT. It codes for CASSDREEAFF. Full variable domain (rest looked up from reference TRBV5-1 and TRBJ1-1): KAGVTQTPRYLIKTRGQQVTLSCSPISGHRSVSWYQQTPGQGLQFLFEYFSETQRNKGNFPGRFSGRQFSNSRSEMNVSTLELGDSALYLCASSDREEAFFGQGTRLTVV.

The chain recombines TRBV7-7 with TRBJ2-1; no firm D call. V was clipped by 1 base and J by 5 bases, with 6 bases between them. Germline lookup yields CDR1 SSHAT and CDR2 FNYEAQ (reference sequence). The CDR3 totals 13 residues. The CDR3 loop is CASSLGRNNEQFF. In nucleotides, the CDR3 is TGTGCCAGCAGCTTAGGGAGAAACAATGAGCAGTTCTTC. The full variable domain, with the rest looked up from reference TRBV7-7 and TRBJ2-1, is GAGVSQSPRYKVTKRGQDVTLRCDPISSHATLYWYQQALGQGPEFLTYFNYEAQPDKSGLPSDRFSAERPEGSISTLTIQRTEQRDSAMYRCASSLGRNNEQFFGPGTRLTVL.

Only one count was recorded for this clone. The chain uses TRBV13 and TRBJ2-1; TRBD2 aligns across 7 bases. J lost 6 bases, V lost 3 bases, and 2 bases had no gene match. The CDR3 runs 13 residues. Germline values: CDR1 PRHDT, CDR2 FYEKMQ (reference sequence). Here the CDR3 reads CASSLTSSNEQFF. The CDR3 DNA reads TGTGCCAGCAGCTTGACTAGCAGCAATGAGCAGTTCTTC.

V is TRBV18 and J is TRBJ1-5; TRBD1 matches at 9 bases. V gave up 4 bases and J gave up 6 bases; unmatched junction bases: 7. In germline, CDR1 is KGHSH, CDR2 LQKENI. The CDR3 has 15 residues. The CDR3 is CASSLGQGLGQPQHF. For the CDR3, the DNA is TGTGCCAGCTCACTCGGACAGGGGTTGGGTCAGCCCCAGCATTTT.

The rearrangement joins TRBV4-2 to TRBJ2-7; D remains ambiguous. The CDR3 sequence is 13 residues long. Between the trimmed V and J ends, which lost 0 bases and 6 bases, there was a span of 9 bases. From germline, CDR1 is LGHNA and CDR2 YNFKEQ. The CDR3 DNA sequence: TGTGCCAGCAGCCAAGAGGCTGTCTCCGAGCAGTACTTC. Encoded protein: CASSQEAVSEQYF.

As DNA, the CDR3 is TGTGCCAGCTCCCCAGTAGGACAGGGGGAATCACCCCTCCACTTT. Protein: CASSPVGQGESPLHF. V is TRBV18 and J is TRBJ1-6, with 10 positions matching TRBD1. Germline lookup yields CDR1 KGHSH and CDR2 LQKENI. The CDR3 has 15 residues. The V segment lost 6 bases and the J segment 10 bases; nucleotides outside the gene matches: 9.

The rearrangement links TRBV28 to TRBJ2-3, with TRBD1 identical over 7 bases. With V trimmed by 8 bases and J by 2 bases, 10 bases remained unmatched. The CDR3 loop spans 15 amino acids. Germline assignment: CDR1 MDHEN and CDR2 SYDVKM. The CDR3 loop reads CASGLGQPTTDTQYF. In DNA, the CDR3 is TGTGCCAGCGGATTGGGACAGCCGACCACAGATACGCAGTATTTT.

J is TRBJ2-5 and V is TRBV9, with 9 nucleotides matching TRBD1. The V gene end was trimmed by 2 bases and the J gene end by 3 bases; junction bases not matched to a gene: 5. Per germline, CDR1 SGDLS and CDR2 YYNGEE. The CDR3 covers 15 residues. The CDR3 loop reads CASSVGQGSKETQYF. In nucleotides, the CDR3 is TGTGCCAGCAGCGTGGGACAGGGATCGAAAGAGACCCAGTACTTC.

The rearrangement links TRBV19 to TRBJ2-2, with 7 bases aligning to TRBD2. The CDR3 sequence is 16 residues long. CDR1 LNHDA and CDR2 SQIVND come from the germline V gene (reference sequence). Losses at the gene ends were 0 bases for V and 1 base for J; bases not matched to a gene: 2. The CDR3 nucleotides read TGTGCCAGTAGTATAGACCAGCGGGGGAACACCGGGGAGCTGTTTTTT. This gives the protein CASSIDQRGNTGELFF.

The gene calls are TRBV5-6 and TRBJ2-7; 7 bases map to TRBD2. CDR1 SGHDT and CDR2 YYEEEE come from the germline V gene. CDR3 length: 12 residues. J was trimmed by 6 bases and V by 2 bases; bases with no gene match: 2. The CDR3: CASSFGGSEQYV. As DNA, the CDR3 is TGTGCCAGCAGCTTCGGGGGGAGCGAGCAGTACGTC.

This rearrangement joins TRBV6-5 to TRBJ2-7, with D possibly matching TRBD2 (5 bases). Germline V lookup: CDR1 MNHEY, CDR2 SVGAGI. V was shortened by 6 bases and J by 2 bases, with 14 bases between the two germline ends. The CDR3 contains 14 residues. CDR3 sequence: CASSSSSHTYEQYV. The CDR3 DNA sequence: TGTGCCAGCAGCTCCTCTAGCCACACCTACGAGCAGTACGTC.

The V gene is TRBV9, the J gene TRBJ2-2; D uncertain. The CDR3 is made up of 14 amino acids. V was trimmed by 0 bases and J by 6 bases, leaving 9 bases between them. Germline loops: CDR1 SGDLS, CDR2 YYNGEE. CDR3 sequence reads: CASSVDPPPGELFF. CDR3 in DNA: TGTGCCAGCAGCGTAGATCCTCCTCCCGGGGAGCTGTTTTTT.

CDR3 sequence: CASSSDRAGYGYTF. The CDR3 nucleotides read TGTGCCAGCAGCAGCGACAGGGCTGGCTATGGCTACACCTTC. The chain is built from TRBV11-3 and TRBJ1-2; 7 nucleotides agree with TRBD1. V was clipped by 5 bases and J by 4 bases; unmatched bases: 7. From germline, CDR1 is SGHNT and CDR2 YENEEA. The CDR3 has 14 amino acids.